These T cell receptor beta chains were read from a single sample in a study of T cell responses to AZD1222 COVID-19 vaccine. Measured with immunoSEQ multiplex PCR; TCRdb has only the in-frame clones, and not every one. The sample has 110,000 or so clones, around 89% seen once; the top ten hold approximately 6.9%. The source was peripheral blood, collected 28 days after the second AZD1222 dose. These receptors originate from an adult who received the AZD1222 COVID-19 vaccine. Both conserved end residues are part of each CDR3. A D gene is named only where the DNA matches it firmly. The size field is filled for only some rows; it gives once, few, many or a size class.

j_call v_call clone_size d_call cdr3_aa cdr3_nt
TRBJ2-3 TRBV7-2 NA TRBD1 CASSFRTGGAGTDTQYF TGTGCCAGCAGCTTCCGGACAGGGGGCGCGGGCACAGATACGCAGTATTTT
TRBJ2-3 TRBV7-3 NA TRBD2 CASSSGLGSTDTQYF TGTGCCAGCAGCTCAGGACTAGGAAGCACAGATACGCAGTATTTT
TRBJ1-4 TRBV5-4 NA NA CASSRSGVVNEKLFF TGTGCCAGCAGCAGATCAGGGGTTGTGAATGAAAAACTGTTTTTT
TRBJ2-2 TRBV5-1 once NA CASSRSAGGIGIGELFF TGCGCCAGCAGCCGATCAGCTGGGGGGATTGGGATCGGGGAGCTGTTTTTT
TRBJ2-1 TRBV4-1 once NA CASSHGSLKYNEQFF TGCGCCAGCAGCCACGGTTCACTGAAGTACAATGAGCAGTTCTTC
TRBJ1-4 TRBV6-1 NA NA CASSEGQSNEKLFF TGTGCCAGCAGTGAAGGGCAGTCCAATGAAAAACTGTTTTTT
TRBJ1-1 TRBV6-2/TRBV6-3 NA NA CASSFSGHEAFF TGTGCCAGCAGTTTTTCGGGACACGAAGCTTTCTTT
TRBJ2-7 TRBV5-1 NA TRBD1 CASSEGTGNYEQYF TGCGCCAGCAGCGAGGGGACAGGGAACTACGAGCAGTACTTC
TRBJ1-1 TRBV9 NA NA CASSVGGRMNTEAFF TGTGCCAGCAGCGTAGGTGGACGGATGAACACTGAAGCTTTCTTT
TRBJ1-2 TRBV6-5 NA NA CASRQAGAYGYTF TGTGCCAGCAGACAGGCCGGGGCTTATGGCTACACCTTC
TRBJ1-1 TRBV7-9 NA NA CASSLRQTVNTEAFF TGTGCCAGCAGCTTACGTCAGACAGTGAACACTGAAGCTTTCTTT
TRBJ2-5 TRBV10-3 NA NA CAISRGTQETQYF TGTGCCATCAGCCGAGGGACCCAAGAGACCCAGTACTTC
TRBJ1-6 TRBV19 NA TRBD1 CASRLTGGSSPLHF TGTGCCAGTAGGCTGACAGGGGGATCTTCACCCCTCCACTTT
TRBJ2-2 TRBV6-6 few NA CASSYMWSTGELFF TGTGCCAGCAGTTATATGTGGTCGACCGGGGAGCTGTTTTTT
TRBJ2-7 TRBV13 NA NA CASSSAGTAGEQYF TGTGCCAGCAGCTCCGCCGGGACTGCCGGGGAGCAGTACTTC
TRBJ1-2 TRBV28 NA TRBD1 CASRRQGGNGYTF TGTGCCAGCAGAAGACAGGGGGGGAATGGCTACACCTTC
TRBJ2-1 TRBV5-1 NA TRBD1 CASSLRQGLAFYNEQFF TGCGCCAGCAGCTTAAGACAGGGGTTAGCTTTCTACAATGAGCAGTTCTTC
TRBJ2-3 TRBV4-1 NA NA CASKRAGTTDTQYF TGCGCCAGCAAGCGAGCGGGCACCACAGATACGCAGTATTTT
TRBJ2-5 TRBV6-2/TRBV6-3 few NA CASSPGGLGVETQYF TGTGCCAGCAGCCCTGGGGGACTCGGCGTTGAGACCCAGTACTTC
TRBJ2-5 TRBV7-2 NA NA CANSLGGYQETQYF TGTGCCAACAGCTTAGGTGGTTACCAAGAGACCCAGTACTTC
TRBJ2-1 TRBV7-8 NA NA CASSPGESSYNEQFF TGTGCCAGCAGCCCGGGGGAGAGCTCCTACAATGAGCAGTTCTTC
TRBJ1-3 TRBV11-2 NA NA CASSPRYSGNTIYF TGTGCCAGCAGTCCACGATACTCTGGAAACACCATATATTTT
TRBJ2-2 TRBV2 few NA CASSETLGQTELFF TGTGCCAGCAGTGAAACACTAGGACAGACGGAGCTGTTTTTT
TRBJ1-2 TRBV2 NA NA CASSSANGADLDYGYTF TGTGCCAGCAGCTCGGCGAACGGAGCTGATCTAGACTATGGCTACACCTTC
TRBJ1-2 TRBV5-6 once NA CASSLSSSSTF TGTGCCAGCAGCTTGTCTAGCAGTTCTACCTTC
TRBJ1-2 TRBV9 NA TRBD1 CASSGTGLVLPYGYTF TGTGCCAGCAGCGGGACAGGACTCGTTTTGCCCTATGGCTACACCTTC